One and the same sample provided the 8 T cell receptor beta chains below, sequenced in a study of T cells after yellow fever vaccination. TCRdb used MiXCR to reprocess the 5' RACE reads, holding one entry per CDR3 protein. Of some 600,000 distinct CDR3 sequences listed, 9% to 15% are singletons. This sample comprised PBMCs, obtained on the day of the yellow fever booster vaccination. These receptors were taken from a man aged 30 to 39 who received the YFV17D yellow fever vaccine.

The gene calls are TRBV7-8 and TRBJ2-2, with 9 nucleotides matching TRBD1. This CDR3 has 16 residues. Germline loops: CDR1 SGHVS, CDR2 FQNEAQ. J lost 5 bases, V lost 4 bases, and 8 bases had no gene match. CDR3 bases: TGTGCCAGCAGCTCCGGGACAGGGCTATATACCGGGGAGCTGTTTTTT. This codes for CASSSGTGLYTGELFF. The variable domain in full, completed from reference TRBV7-8 and TRBJ2-2, reads GAGVSQSPRYKVAKRGQDVALRCDPISGHVSLFWYQQALGQGPEFLTYFQNEAQLDKSGLPSDRFFAERPEGSVSTLKIQRTQQEDSAVYLCASSSGTGLYTGELFFGEGSRLTVL.

This clonotype has only a few counts. The rearrangement links TRBV14 to TRBJ2-7; D possibly corresponds to TRBD2 (6 bases). The CDR3 is 17 amino acids. Germline CDR1 reads SGHDN; CDR2 reads FVKESK. Trimming cost V 1 base and J 0 bases, with 16 bases left between them. The CDR3 nucleotides are TGTGCCAGCAGCCAAGCTAGTAGCGGCCTCAGCTCCTACGAGCAGTACTTC. This gives the protein CASSQASSGLSSYEQYF.

The J gene is TRBJ1-6, the V gene TRBV29-1; TRBD1 matches at 10 bases. V lost 4 bases to trimming and J lost 7 bases; unmatched junction nucleotides: 1. Germline CDR1 SQVTM, CDR2 ANQGSEA. The CDR3 length is 13 residues. The DNA for the CDR3 is TGCAGCGTTGGGACAGGGGGAAATTCACCCCTCCACTTT. This sequence encodes CSVGTGGNSPLHF. Drawing the rest from reference TRBV29-1 and TRBJ1-6, the complete variable domain is SAVISQKPSRDICQRGTSLTIQCQVDSQVTMMFWYRQQPGQSLTLIATANQGSEATYESGFVIDKFPISRPNLTFSTLTVSNMSPEDSSIYLCSVGTGGNSPLHFGNGTRLTVT.

The chain has TRBV3-1 and TRBJ2-1; D perhaps matches TRBD2 (5 bases). Between the trimmed V and J ends, which lost 1 base and 12 bases, there was a span of 10 bases. Germline V gene lookup returns CDR1 LGHDT and CDR2 YNNKEL (reference sequence). The CDR3 extends over 12 amino acids. In nucleotides, the CDR3 is TGTGCCAGCAGCCAAGGCTATCGGGGGCAGTTCTTC. The encoded protein is CASSQGYRGQFF.

At least ten counts were recorded for this clonotype. The V gene is TRBV20-1, the J gene TRBJ1-6; 9 positions match TRBD1. CDR3 length: 14 amino acids. CDR1 DFQATT and CDR2 SNEGSKA come from the germline V gene (reference sequence). V was pared by 2 bases and J by 14 bases, with 10 bases of the junction left unmatched. CDR3 nucleotides: TGCAGTGCTAGATCGGGACAGGGAGGTAGTTCCCTCCACTTT. This encodes CSARSGQGGSSLHF.

This sequence joins TRBV6-4 and TRBJ2-2, with D possibly TRBD1 on 7 matching bases. Looked up from germline, CDR1 is MRHNA and CDR2 is SNTAGT. The CDR3 totals 14 residues. Between the trimmed V and J ends, which lost 6 bases and 4 bases, there was a span of 12 bases. This CDR3 is CASRRDSPTGELFF. The CDR3 nucleotides read TGTGCCAGCAGGCGGGACAGTCCCACCGGGGAGCTGTTTTTT.

This clonotype was observed a few times. This chain joins TRBV7-2 and TRBJ2-5; D may be TRBD1 or TRBD2 (5 bases each). Germline V gene data show CDR1 as SGHTA and CDR2 as FQGNSA. The CDR3 extends over 15 amino acids. Trimming shortened V by 2 bases and J by 0 bases, and 10 bases separated the two germline ends. The CDR3 sequence is CASSLRGPYQETQYF. The CDR3 DNA reads as TGTGCCAGCAGCTTAAGGGGACCCTACCAAGAGACCCAGTACTTC.

This clonotype has just a few counts. J is TRBJ1-1 and V is TRBV15; D is unclear. V was shortened by 0 bases and J by 1 base, with 12 bases between the two germline ends. The CDR3 loop spans 16 amino acids. CDR1 and CDR2 (germline): LNHNV, YYDKDF (reference sequence). The CDR3 DNA follows: TGTGCCACCAGCAGAGATAGTGGAAAAAGGAACACTGAAGCTTTCTTT. Translating it yields CATSRDSGKRNTEAFF. The full variable domain, in which reference TRBV15 and TRBJ1-1 provide the parts outside the CDR3, is DAMVIQNPRYQVTQFGKPVTLSCSQTLNHNVMYWYQQKSSQAPKLLFHYYDKDFNNEADTPDNFQSRRPNTSFCFLDIRSPGLGDTAMYLCATSRDSGKRNTEAFFGQGTRLTVV.